This T cell receptor (beta chain) appears in the sequencing data of a study of shared clonotypes between healthy human individuals. J was trimmed by 4 bases and V by 7 bases; bases with no gene match: 7. The CDR3 sequence is 14 residues long. CDR1 LNHDA and CDR2 SQIVND come from the germline V gene (reference sequence). Study-wide points: Generally, naive subsets (rather than memory subsets) showed larger estimated richness.

The table came from immunoSEQ multiplex PCR; TCRdb's copy has only in-frame clones and leaves some out. The sample has over 95,000 clones, approximately 70% seen once. As for this clone: Its antigen is still unknown.

CD8 memory pooled CD45RO+ cells and CCR7-negative CD45RA+ TemRA cells. What was sequenced was memory CD8+ T cells sorted from blood. Subset meaning: CD45RO+ cells pooled with CCR7-negative TemRA cells. This receptor was taken from a woman in her twenties or thirties in good health. V usage is TRBV19 and J usage is TRBJ1-1; 9 bases align to TRBD1. This chain's CDR3 is CASTPTGGITEAFF. CDR3 nucleotides: TGTGCCAGTACCCCGACAGGGGGGATCACTGAAGCTTTCTTT.